This T cell receptor beta chain was retrieved from a study of blood T cells in healthy people across ages. General study points: Diversity of TCR beta per million T cells declined in a roughly linear way with age.

In regard to this clonotype: Its antigen is as yet unknown.

Sample-barcoded 5' priming and a J-beta primer mix drove a second PCR of roughly 7 to 11 cycles. Each of the cDNA molecules was tagged by a template-switch adaptor with 12 random nucleotides. TCRdb re-analysed the 5' RACE reads in MiXCR, keeping a single row per CDR3 protein. The repertoire holds around 790,000 distinct CDR3 sequences, with more than 40% as singletons. Sequencing was performed on blood. This clonotype originated in a man aged 55 to 70 in good health.

The CDR3 region is CATSRDRIAGDYEQYF. In DNA form, the CDR3 reads TGTGCCACCAGCAGAGATCGGATAGCGGGGGACTACGAGCAGTACTTC. V is TRBV15 and J is TRBJ2-7; 9 nucleotides align to TRBD2. The CDR3 has 16 residues. From germline, CDR1 is LNHNV and CDR2 YYDKDF (reference sequence). Trimming removed 0 bases from V and 3 bases from J; junction bases left unmatched: 6. Combining the CDR3 with reference TRBV15 and TRBJ2-7 gives the whole variable domain DAMVIQNPRYQVTQFGKPVTLSCSQTLNHNVMYWYQQKSSQAPKLLFHYYDKDFNNEADTPDNFQSRRPNTSFCFLDIRSPGLGDTAMYLCATSRDRIAGDYEQYFGPGTRLTVT.